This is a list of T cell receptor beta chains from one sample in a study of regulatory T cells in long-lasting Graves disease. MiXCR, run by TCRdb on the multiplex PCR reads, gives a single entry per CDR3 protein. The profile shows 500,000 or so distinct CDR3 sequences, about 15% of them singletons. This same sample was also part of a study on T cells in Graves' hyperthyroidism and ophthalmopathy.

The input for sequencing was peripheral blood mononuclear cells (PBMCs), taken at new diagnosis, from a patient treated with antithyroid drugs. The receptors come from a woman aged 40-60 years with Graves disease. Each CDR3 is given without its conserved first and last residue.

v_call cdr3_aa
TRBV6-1 ASFNEKLF
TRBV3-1 ASSRRGAEKLF
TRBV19 ASMETGGWEQY
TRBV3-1 ASSPGPPHEQY
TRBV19 ASSILPGQGGWEQY
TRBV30 AWSQGPSTEAF
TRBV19 ASSNRDSNYGYT
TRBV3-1 ASSSGTSGGPGQETQY
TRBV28 ASSTSDRLNTEAF
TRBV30 AWSVQGSGGTEAF
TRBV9 ASSVAGQGTDSPLH
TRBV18 ASSRRQVLSYNEQF
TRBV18 ASSPMGGPPNEQF
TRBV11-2 ASSLGEGISGYT
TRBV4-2 ASSQETPGNTIY
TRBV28 ASSLRQGVKTQY